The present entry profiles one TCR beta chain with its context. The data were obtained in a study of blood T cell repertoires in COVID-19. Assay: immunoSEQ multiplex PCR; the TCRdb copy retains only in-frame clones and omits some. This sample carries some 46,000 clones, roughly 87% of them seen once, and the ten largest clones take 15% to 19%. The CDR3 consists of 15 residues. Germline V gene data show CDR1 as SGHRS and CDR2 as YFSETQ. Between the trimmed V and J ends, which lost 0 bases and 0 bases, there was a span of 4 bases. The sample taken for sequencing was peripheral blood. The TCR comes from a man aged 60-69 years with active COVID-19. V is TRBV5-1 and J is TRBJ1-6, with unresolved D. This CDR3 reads CASSLESSYNSPLHF. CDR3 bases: TGCGCCAGCAGCTTGGAGAGCTCCTATAATTCACCCCTCCACTTT.